This entry concerns a single TCR beta chain. Its cognate antigen is unknown. Assay used: immunoSEQ multiplex PCR; TCRdb lists only in-frame clones, some missing. The sample has about 17,000 clones, about four fifths seen once. This entry belongs to a study of vaccination effects on CD4 cells after COVID-19. Trimming took 6 bases from V and 6 from J; bases not matched to a gene: 16. Germline lookup yields CDR1 MNHEY and CDR2 SMNVEV (reference sequence). This CDR3 has 16 residues. After expansion with viral peptide pools in the ViraFEST assay, antigen-specific CD4+ T cells were sequenced. At the end of 9 to 11 days of culture, CD4+ T cells were isolated. The individual was infected with SARS-CoV-2 between March and December 2020, as confirmed by PCR. Participants received two doses of either the BNT162b2 or mRNA-1273 vaccine.

The chain has TRBV27 and TRBJ2-7; 8 positions agree with TRBD1. The sequencing here drew on CD4+ T cells from PBMCs cultured with SARS-CoV-2 spike peptides, taken after COVID-19 vaccination. The sequence was collected from a human donor who had a prior SARS-CoV-2 infection. CDR3 sequence: CASSSFAQGEMGEQYF. CDR3 nucleotide sequence: TGTGCCAGCAGCTCCTTTGCACAGGGGGAAATGGGCGAGCAGTACTTC.